This T cell receptor beta chain was sequenced during a study of shared clonotypes between healthy human individuals. Points from the study as a whole: Sorted-subset sequencing, rarefaction showed, was incomplete despite large depth.

Assay used: immunoSEQ multiplex PCR; TCRdb lists only in-frame clones, some missing. Altogether a few hundred thousand clones are present, about 96% being singletons, with the ten largest covering approximately 0.3%. The germline CDR1 and CDR2 sequences are SGHAT and FQDESV (reference sequence). CDR3 length: 15 residues. Trimming took 1 base from V and 1 from J, leaving 11 bases between them. In regard to this clone: The antigen is not known.

Sample: memory CD8+ T cells sorted from blood. Indicated subset: CD45RO+ cells pooled with CCR7-negative TemRA cells. The V and J genes are TRBV11-1 and TRBJ2-7; D gene uncertain. This sequence was found in a man under 40 in good health. DNA for the CDR3: TGTGCCAGCAGCTTAGACCCAGGCAGGTCCTACGAGCAGTACTTC. Translation gives CASSLDPGRSYEQYF.